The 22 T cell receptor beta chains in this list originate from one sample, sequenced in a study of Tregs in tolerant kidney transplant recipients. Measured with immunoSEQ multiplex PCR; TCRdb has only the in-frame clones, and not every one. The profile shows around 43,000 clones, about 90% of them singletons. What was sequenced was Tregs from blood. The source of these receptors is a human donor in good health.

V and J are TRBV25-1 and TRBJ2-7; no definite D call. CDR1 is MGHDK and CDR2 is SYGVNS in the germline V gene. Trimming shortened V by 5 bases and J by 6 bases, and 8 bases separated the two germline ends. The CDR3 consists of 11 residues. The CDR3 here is CASSSATEQYF. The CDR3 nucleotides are TGTGCCAGCAGTTCGGCGACCGAGCAGTACTTC.

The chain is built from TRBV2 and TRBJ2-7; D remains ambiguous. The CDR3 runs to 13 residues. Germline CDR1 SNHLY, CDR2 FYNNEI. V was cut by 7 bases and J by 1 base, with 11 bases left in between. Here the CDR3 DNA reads TGTGCCAGCAAGCTGGGTTCGTCCTACGAGCAGTACTTC. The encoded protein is CASKLGSSYEQYF.

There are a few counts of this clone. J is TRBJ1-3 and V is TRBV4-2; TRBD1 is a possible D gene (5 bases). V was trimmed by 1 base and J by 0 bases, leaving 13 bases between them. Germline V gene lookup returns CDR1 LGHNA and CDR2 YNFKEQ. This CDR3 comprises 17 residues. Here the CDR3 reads CASSQVLAGSSGNTIYF. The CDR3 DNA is TGTGCCAGCAGCCAAGTTCTGGCAGGGAGCTCTGGAAACACCATATATTTT.

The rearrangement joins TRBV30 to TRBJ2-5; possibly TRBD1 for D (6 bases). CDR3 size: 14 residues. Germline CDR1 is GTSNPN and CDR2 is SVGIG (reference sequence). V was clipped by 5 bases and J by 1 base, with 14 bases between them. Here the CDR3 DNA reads TGTGCCTGGGGGCAGACAGGACCCCAAGAGACCCAGTACTTC. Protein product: CAWGQTGPQETQYF.

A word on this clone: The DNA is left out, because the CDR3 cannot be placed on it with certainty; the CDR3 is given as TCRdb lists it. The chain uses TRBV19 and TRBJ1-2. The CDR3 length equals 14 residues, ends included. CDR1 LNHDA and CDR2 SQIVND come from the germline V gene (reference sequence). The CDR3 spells CVSTSGQASYGYTF.

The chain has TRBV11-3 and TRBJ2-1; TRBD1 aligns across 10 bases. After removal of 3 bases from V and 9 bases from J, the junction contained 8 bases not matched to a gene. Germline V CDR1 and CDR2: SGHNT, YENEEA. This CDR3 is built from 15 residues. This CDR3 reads CASSLTGQGRREQFF. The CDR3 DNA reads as TGTGCCAGCAGCTTGACGGGACAGGGGAGGCGTGAGCAGTTCTTC.

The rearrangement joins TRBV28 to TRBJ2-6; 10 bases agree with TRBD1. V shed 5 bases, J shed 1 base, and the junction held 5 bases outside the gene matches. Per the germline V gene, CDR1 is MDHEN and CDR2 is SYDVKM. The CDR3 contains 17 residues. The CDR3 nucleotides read TGTGCCAGCAGTCCGACAGGGGGCCGGTCTGGGGCCAACGTCCTGACTTTC. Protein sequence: CASSPTGGRSGANVLTF.

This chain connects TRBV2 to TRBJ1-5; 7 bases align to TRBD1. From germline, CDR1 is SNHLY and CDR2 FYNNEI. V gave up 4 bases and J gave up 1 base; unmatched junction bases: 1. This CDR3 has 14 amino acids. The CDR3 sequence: CASSAGQSNQPQHF. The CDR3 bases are TGTGCCAGCAGTGCGGGACAGAGCAATCAGCCCCAGCATTTT.

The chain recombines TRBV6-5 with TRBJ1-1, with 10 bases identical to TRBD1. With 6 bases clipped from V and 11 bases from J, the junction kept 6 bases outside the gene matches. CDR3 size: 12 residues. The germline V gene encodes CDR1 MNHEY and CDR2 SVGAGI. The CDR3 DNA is TGTGCCAGCAGACCCGACAGGGGGCGGGCTTTCTTT. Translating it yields CASRPDRGRAFF.

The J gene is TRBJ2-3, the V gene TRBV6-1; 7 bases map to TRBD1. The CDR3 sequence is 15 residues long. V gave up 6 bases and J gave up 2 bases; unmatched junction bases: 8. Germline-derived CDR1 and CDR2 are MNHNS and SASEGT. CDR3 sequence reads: CASRGTATYTDTQYF. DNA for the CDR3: TGTGCCAGCAGGGGGACAGCAACTTACACAGATACGCAGTATTTT.

In DNA form, the CDR3 reads TGTGCCAGCAGTGGGTTAGTGGGTGGCAATCAGCCCCAGCATTTT. Translation gives CASSGLVGGNQPQHF. The V gene is TRBV6-1, the J gene TRBJ1-5; D unresolved. V lost 4 bases to trimming and J lost 2 bases, with 12 bases between them. Germline CDR1 and CDR2: MNHNS and SASEGT. CDR3 length: 15 amino acids.

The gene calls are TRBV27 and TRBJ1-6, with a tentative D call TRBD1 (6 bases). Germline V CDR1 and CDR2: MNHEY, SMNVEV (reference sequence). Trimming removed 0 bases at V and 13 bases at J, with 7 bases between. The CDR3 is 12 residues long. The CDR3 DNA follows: TGTGCCAGCAGTTTATCAGGGGGGCCCCTCCACTTT. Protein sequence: CASSLSGGPLHF.

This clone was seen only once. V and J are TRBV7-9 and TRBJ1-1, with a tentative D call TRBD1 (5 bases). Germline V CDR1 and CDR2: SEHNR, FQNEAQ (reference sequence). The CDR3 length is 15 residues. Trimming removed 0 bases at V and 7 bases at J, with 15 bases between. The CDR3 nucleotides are TGTGCCAGCAGCTTAGCAGGGACCTCGGGTGTTGAAGCTTTCTTT. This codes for CASSLAGTSGVEAFF. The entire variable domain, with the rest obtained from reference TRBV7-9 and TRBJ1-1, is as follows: DTGVSQNPRHKITKRGQNVTFRCDPISEHNRLYWYRQTLGQGPEFLTYFQNEAQLEKSRLLSDRFSAERPKGSFSTLEIQRTEQGDSAMYLCASSLAGTSGVEAFFGQGTRLTVV.

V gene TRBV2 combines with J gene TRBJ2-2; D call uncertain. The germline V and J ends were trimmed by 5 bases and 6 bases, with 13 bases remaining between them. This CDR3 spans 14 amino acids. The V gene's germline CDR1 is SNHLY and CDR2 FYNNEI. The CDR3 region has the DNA TGTGCCAGCAGTCCCCTGGGTTTTCCCGGGGAGCTGTTTTTT. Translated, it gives CASSPLGFPGELFF. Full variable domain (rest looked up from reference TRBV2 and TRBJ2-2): EPEVTQTPSHQVTQMGQEVILRCVPISNHLYFYWYRQILGQKVEFLVSFYNNEISEKSEIFDDQFSVERPDGSNFTLKIRSTKLEDSAMYFCASSPLGFPGELFFGEGSRLTVL.

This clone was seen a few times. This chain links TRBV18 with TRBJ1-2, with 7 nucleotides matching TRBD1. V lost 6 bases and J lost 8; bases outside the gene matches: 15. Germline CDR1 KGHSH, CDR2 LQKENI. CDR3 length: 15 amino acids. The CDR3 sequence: CASSRNTDRAVGYTF. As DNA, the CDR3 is TGTGCCAGCTCGCGAAACACTGACAGGGCTGTGGGCTACACCTTC.

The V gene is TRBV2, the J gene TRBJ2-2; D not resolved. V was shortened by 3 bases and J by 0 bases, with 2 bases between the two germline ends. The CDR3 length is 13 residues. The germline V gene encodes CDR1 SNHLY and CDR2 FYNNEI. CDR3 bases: TGTGCCAGCAGTGACCCGAACACCGGGGAGCTGTTTTTT. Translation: CASSDPNTGELFF.

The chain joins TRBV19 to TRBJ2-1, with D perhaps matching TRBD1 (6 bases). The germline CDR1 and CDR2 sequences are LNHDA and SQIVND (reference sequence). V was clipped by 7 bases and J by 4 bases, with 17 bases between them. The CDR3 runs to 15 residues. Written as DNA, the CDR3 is TGTGCCAGTACCAGGGGAAGAGCAGGATACAATGAGCAGTTCTTC. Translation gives CASTRGRAGYNEQFF.

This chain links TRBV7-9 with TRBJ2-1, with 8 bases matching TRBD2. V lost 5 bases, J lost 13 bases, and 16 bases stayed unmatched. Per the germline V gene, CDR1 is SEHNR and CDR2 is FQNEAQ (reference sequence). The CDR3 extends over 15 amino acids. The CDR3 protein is CASSERVPGLGGQFF. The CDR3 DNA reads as TGTGCCAGCAGCGAACGAGTCCCGGGACTAGGGGGACAGTTCTTC. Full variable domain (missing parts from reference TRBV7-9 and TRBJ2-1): DTGVSQNPRHKITKRGQNVTFRCDPISEHNRLYWYRQTLGQGPEFLTYFQNEAQLEKSRLLSDRFSAERPKGSFSTLEIQRTEQGDSAMYLCASSERVPGLGGQFFGPGTRLTVL.

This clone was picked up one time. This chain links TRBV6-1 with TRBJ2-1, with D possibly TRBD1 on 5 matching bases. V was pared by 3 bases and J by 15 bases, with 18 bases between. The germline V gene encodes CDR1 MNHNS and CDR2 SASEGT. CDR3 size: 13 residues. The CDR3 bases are TGTGCCAGCAGTGACCCTCAGGGAATCGGAAGGTTCTTC. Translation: CASSDPQGIGRFF.

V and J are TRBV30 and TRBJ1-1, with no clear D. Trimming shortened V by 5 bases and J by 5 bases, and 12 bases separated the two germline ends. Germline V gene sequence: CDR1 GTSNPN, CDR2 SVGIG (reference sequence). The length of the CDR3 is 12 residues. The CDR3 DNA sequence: TGTGCCTGGGTGAGGGTTGTGACTGAAGCTTTCTTT. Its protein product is CAWVRVVTEAFF.

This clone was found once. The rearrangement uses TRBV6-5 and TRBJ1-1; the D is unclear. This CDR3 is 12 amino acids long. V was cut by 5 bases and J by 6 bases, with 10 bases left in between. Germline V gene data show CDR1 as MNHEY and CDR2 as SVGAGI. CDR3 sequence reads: CASSPRRAEAFF. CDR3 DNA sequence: TGTGCCAGCAGTCCTCGCCGGGCTGAAGCTTTCTTT.

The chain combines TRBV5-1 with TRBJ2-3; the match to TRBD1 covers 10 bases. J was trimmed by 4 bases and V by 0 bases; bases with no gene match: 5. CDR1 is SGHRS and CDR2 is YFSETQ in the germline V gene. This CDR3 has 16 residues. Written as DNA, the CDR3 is TGCGCCAGCAGCTTGGGGGGACAGGGGAGCGCAGATACGCAGTATTTT. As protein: CASSLGGQGSADTQYF.